Below are 16 T cell receptor beta chains sequenced from a single sample in a study of T-cell reconstitution after alpha-beta-depleted transplantation in children. The authors prepared the TCRbeta library with unique molecular identifiers. TCRdb processed the PCR reads anew with MiXCR; each CDR3 protein has one entry. The sample records some 390,000 distinct CDR3 sequences, around 21% being singletons. Sequenced here: PBMCs from the stem cell graft donor, sampled from the stem cell graft. The source of these receptors is a human donor who donated a stem cell graft to a child with acute myeloid leukemia.

This clonotype was picked up many times. This chain connects TRBV29-1 to TRBJ2-1, with TRBD2 matching over 8 bases. The V segment lost 7 bases and the J segment 4 bases; nucleotides outside the gene matches: 9. The CDR3 covers 14 residues. CDR1 SQVTM and CDR2 ANQGSEA come from the germline V gene. The CDR3 spells CSARDTSGYNEQFF. CDR3 coding DNA: TGCAGCGCCCGGGACACTAGCGGATACAATGAGCAGTTCTTC.

This clonotype was detected once. The V and J genes are TRBV7-6 and TRBJ2-1; TRBD2 aligns across 7 bases. The CDR3 covers 15 residues. Germline-derived CDR1 and CDR2 are SGHVS and FNYEAQ. V lost 5 bases and J lost 3; bases outside the gene matches: 7. The CDR3 loop is CASSPVAGFYNEQFF. The CDR3 nucleotides read TGTGCCAGCAGCCCGGTAGCGGGCTTCTACAATGAGCAGTTCTTC.

The chain joins TRBV9 to TRBJ2-1; no reliable D call. Trimming removed 4 bases at V and 1 base at J, with 9 bases between. The CDR3 spans 14 residues. Germline V gene sequence: CDR1 SGDLS, CDR2 YYNGEE. The CDR3: CASSTLESYNEQFF. The CDR3 DNA sequence: TGTGCCAGCAGCACCCTAGAATCCTACAATGAGCAGTTCTTC. Full variable domain (remainder filled in from reference TRBV9 and TRBJ2-1): DSGVTQTPKHLITATGQRVTLRCSPRSGDLSVYWYQQSLDQGLQFLIQYYNGEERAKGNILERFSAQQFPDLHSELNLSSLELGDSALYFCASSTLESYNEQFFGPGTRLTVL.

The J gene is TRBJ1-2, the V gene TRBV4-1; D is undetermined. CDR3 length: 13 residues. V lost 1 base, J lost 9 bases, and 12 bases lay in between. Germline CDR1 and CDR2: MGHRA and YSYEKL. CDR3 coding DNA: TGCGCCAGCAGCCAAGGCGAGGAGAGGAGCTACACCTTC. The encoded protein is CASSQGEERSYTF.

The genes are TRBV5-6 and TRBJ1-4; D gene ambiguous. The CDR3 extends over 14 amino acids. The ends were cut back, 2 bases at V and 5 bases at J, with 10 bases in the middle. The germline V gene encodes CDR1 SGHDT and CDR2 YYEEEE. The CDR3 DNA follows: TGTGCCAGCAGCTTAGTCGGGTTGAATGAAAAACTGTTTTTT. Protein sequence: CASSLVGLNEKLFF.

This chain connects TRBV20-1 to TRBJ2-3; 8 positions agree with TRBD2. The CDR3 runs 15 residues. Germline lookup yields CDR1 DFQATT and CDR2 SNEGSKA (reference sequence). V was clipped by 2 bases and J by 2 bases; unmatched bases: 6. CDR3 nucleotide sequence: TGCAGTGCTAGACGAGCGGGAGCCCTCACAGATACGCAGTATTTT. Translated: CSARRAGALTDTQYF.

V and J are TRBV12-3 or TRBV12-4 and TRBJ1-2; 9 bases map to TRBD1. The CDR3 loop spans 17 amino acids. V shed 5 bases, J shed 8 bases, and the junction held 18 bases outside the gene matches. The CDR3 region is CASSAQTGGTGGRGYTF. In DNA form, the CDR3 reads TGTGCCAGCAGTGCCCAAACAGGAGGAACAGGGGGCCGGGGCTACACCTTC.

This clonotype came up a few times. The genes are TRBV29-1 and TRBJ2-7; 12 nucleotides line up with TRBD1. Germline assignment: CDR1 SQVTM and CDR2 ANQGSEA. The CDR3 has 14 residues. Germline trimming cut 6 bases from V and 6 bases from J; bases unmatched to any gene: 9. CDR3: CSVHKGQGAGEQYF. The CDR3 DNA reads as TGCAGCGTACACAAGGGACAGGGGGCGGGCGAGCAGTACTTC.

This clonotype was detected a few times. The V and J genes are TRBV7-3 and TRBJ2-1; the D gene is possibly TRBD2 (6 bases). Germline CDR1 is SGHTA and CDR2 is FQGTGA. V was cut by 5 bases and J by 2 bases, with 16 bases left in between. The CDR3 sequence is 16 residues long. The CDR3: CASSPLSGSPYNEQFF. CDR3 DNA: TGTGCCAGCAGCCCACTTTCCGGGAGCCCCTACAATGAGCAGTTCTTC.

This clonotype has at least ten counts. This chain links TRBV10-3 with TRBJ2-1, with TRBD1 identical over 9 bases. In germline, CDR1 is ENHRY, CDR2 SYGVKD. V shed 4 bases and J 7 bases; nucleotides not matched to a gene: 8. This CDR3 comprises 15 residues. CDR3 residues: CAISGTGGQGNEQFF. CDR3 nucleotide sequence: TGTGCCATCAGTGGGACGGGGGGACAGGGAAATGAGCAGTTCTTC.

The chain has TRBV20-1 and TRBJ1-1; D may be TRBD1 (5 bases). Per the germline V gene, CDR1 is DFQATT and CDR2 is SNEGSKA (reference sequence). CDR3 size: 13 residues. Between the trimmed V and J ends, which lost 1 base and 5 bases, there was a span of 11 bases. CDR3 region: CSARVTGRTEAFF. CDR3 bases: TGCAGTGCTAGAGTCACAGGTCGAACTGAAGCTTTCTTT.

This clonotype was counted many times. The chain carries TRBV28 and TRBJ2-4, with D perhaps matching TRBD1 (5 bases). V was shortened by 5 bases and J by 4 bases, with 12 bases between the two germline ends. The germline V gene encodes CDR1 MDHEN and CDR2 SYDVKM. The length of the CDR3 is 14 residues. The CDR3 loop is CASSVDNTKNIQYF. The DNA of the CDR3 is TGTGCCAGCAGTGTGGACAACACAAAAAACATTCAGTACTTC.

This clonotype was found a few times. V and J are TRBV12-3 or TRBV12-4 and TRBJ2-6; a possible D gene is TRBD2 (5 bases). There are 17 residues in the CDR3. Trimming removed 6 bases from V and 0 bases from J, with 15 bases in between. The CDR3 DNA sequence: TGTGCCAGCAGCAAAGGGAGATCAGACTCTGGGGCCAACGTCCTGACTTTC. Protein product: CASSKGRSDSGANVLTF.

The CDR3 DNA follows: TGCAGCGTTGCTTTCGGTAGCGGGGATGAGCAGTTCTTC. This codes for CSVAFGSGDEQFF. The rearrangement joins TRBV29-1 to TRBJ2-1, with 8 positions matching TRBD2. CDR1 SQVTM and CDR2 ANQGSEA come from the germline V gene. The CDR3 spans 13 residues. V shed 4 bases, J shed 8 bases, and the junction held 7 bases outside the gene matches.

This chain connects TRBV9 to TRBJ2-1; 9 bases align to TRBD2. The CDR3 spans 22 residues. The germline V gene encodes CDR1 SGDLS and CDR2 YYNGEE. J was trimmed by 1 base and V by 6 bases; bases with no gene match: 26. CDR3 protein: CASNANPGLLREGLKSYNEQFF. The CDR3 DNA reads TGTGCCAGCAACGCTAACCCCGGATTGTTGCGGGAGGGTCTCAAGTCCTACAATGAGCAGTTCTTC. Together with reference TRBV9 and TRBJ2-1, the CDR3 gives the full variable domain: DSGVTQTPKHLITATGQRVTLRCSPRSGDLSVYWYQQSLDQGLQFLIQYYNGEERAKGNILERFSAQQFPDLHSELNLSSLELGDSALYFCASNANPGLLREGLKSYNEQFFGPGTRLTVL.

The chain is built from TRBV11-2 and TRBJ2-7, with TRBD2 matching over 13 bases. The CDR3 is 18 amino acids. Germline V lookup: CDR1 SGHAT, CDR2 FQNNGV. J lost 4 bases, V lost 5 bases, and 14 bases had no gene match. The CDR3 region has the DNA TGTGCCAGCAGCCTAGGCCAGCGGACTAGCGGGAGTCCATACGAGCAGTACTTC. As protein: CASSLGQRTSGSPYEQYF.